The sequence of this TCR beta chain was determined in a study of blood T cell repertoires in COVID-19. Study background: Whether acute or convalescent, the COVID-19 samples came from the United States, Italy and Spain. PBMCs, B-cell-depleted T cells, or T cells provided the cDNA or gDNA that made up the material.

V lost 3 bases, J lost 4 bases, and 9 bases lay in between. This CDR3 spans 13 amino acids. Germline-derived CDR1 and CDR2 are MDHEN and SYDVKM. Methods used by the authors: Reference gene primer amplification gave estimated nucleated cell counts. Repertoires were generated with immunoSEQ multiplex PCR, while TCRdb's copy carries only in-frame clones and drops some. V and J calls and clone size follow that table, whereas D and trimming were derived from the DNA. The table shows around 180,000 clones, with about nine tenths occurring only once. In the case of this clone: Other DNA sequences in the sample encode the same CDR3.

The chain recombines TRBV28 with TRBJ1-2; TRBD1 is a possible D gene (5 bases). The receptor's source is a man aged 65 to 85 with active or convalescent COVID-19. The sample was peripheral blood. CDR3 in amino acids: CASSFRAGYGYTF. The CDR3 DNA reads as TGTGCCAGCAGTTTCAGGGCCGGCTATGGCTACACCTTC.